Listed below are T cell receptor beta chains from one sample, sequenced in a study of blood T cell repertoires in COVID-19. Generated by immunoSEQ multiplex PCR, the TCRdb table keeps only in-frame clones and is missing some. Of some 31,000 clones in the sample, around 85% were seen once. Sequenced material: peripheral blood. The receptors derive from a man older than 75 with active COVID-19. Both conserved end residues are part of each CDR3. A D gene is named only where the DNA matches it firmly. The size field is filled for only some rows; it gives once, few, many or a size class.

J,D,V,size,DNA,CDR3
TRBJ2-6,.,TRBV29-1,.,TGCAGCGTTCCCGAGGTTAGCGGAGGGGTCTCCTCTGGGGCCAACGTCCTGACTTTC,CSVPEVSGGVSSGANVLTF
TRBJ2-4,.,TRBV9,once,TGTGCCAGCAGCCCCGGGGTAAACATTCAGTACTTC,CASSPGVNIQYF
TRBJ2-5,.,TRBV2,.,TGTGCCAGCAGCGGCCGCGGGGTAGAAGAGACCCAGTACTTC,CASSGRGVEETQYF
TRBJ2-7,.,TRBV6-2/TRBV6-3,.,TGTGCCAGCAGTTACGGCGGAGACCCCTACGAGCAGTACTTC,CASSYGGDPYEQYF
TRBJ2-5,TRBD2,TRBV4-3,.,TGCGCCAGCAGCCAAGTAGTGGGTAGCGGGGGTGGGGAGACCCAGTACTTC,CASSQVVGSGGGETQYF
TRBJ1-4,.,TRBV19,.,TGTGCCAGTAGTCCCCGGCGGGTTGAAAAACTGTTTTTT,CASSPRRVEKLFF
TRBJ2-1,TRBD2,TRBV27,once,TGTGCCAGCAGTACCCCCGGGACTAGCGATAATGAGCAGTTCTTC,CASSTPGTSDNEQFF
TRBJ1-6,.,TRBV30,few,TGTGCCTGGCAGGCGGTCGTAGGGGATTCACCCCTCCACTTT,CAWQAVVGDSPLHF
TRBJ2-5,.,TRBV12-3/TRBV12-4,.,TGTGCCAGCAGTATCAGTGATCGAGAGACCCAGTACTTC,CASSISDRETQYF
TRBJ1-2,.,TRBV5-1,.,TGCGCCAGCAGCTTGTCAACAGGAACCTATGGCTACACCTTC,CASSLSTGTYGYTF
TRBJ1-5,.,TRBV28,.,TGTGCCAGCAAGTGGGGCCTTTGGCCCCAGCATTTT,CASKWGLWPQHF